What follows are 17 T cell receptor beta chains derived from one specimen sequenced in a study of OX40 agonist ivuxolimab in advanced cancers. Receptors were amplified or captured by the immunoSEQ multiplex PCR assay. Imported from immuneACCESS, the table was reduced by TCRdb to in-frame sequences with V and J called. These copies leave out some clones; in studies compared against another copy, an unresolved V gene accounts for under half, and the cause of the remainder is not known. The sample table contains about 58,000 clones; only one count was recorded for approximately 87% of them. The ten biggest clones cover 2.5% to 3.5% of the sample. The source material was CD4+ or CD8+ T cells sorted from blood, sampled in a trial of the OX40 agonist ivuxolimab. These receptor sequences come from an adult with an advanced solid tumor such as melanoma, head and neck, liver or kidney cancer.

The chain's CDR3 is CASSLDLGGNTEAFF. For the CDR3, the DNA is TGTGCCAGCAGCTTAGATCTAGGCGGGAACACTGAAGCTTTCTTT. This chain joins TRBV7-9 and TRBJ1-1, with D unresolved. The V and J ends lost 1 base and 1 base respectively, with 10 bases between them. Germline V gene lookup returns CDR1 SEHNR and CDR2 FQNEAQ (reference sequence). The CDR3 extends over 15 amino acids. The entire variable domain, with the rest obtained from reference TRBV7-9 and TRBJ1-1, is as follows: DTGVSQNPRHKITKRGQNVTFRCDPISEHNRLYWYRQTLGQGPEFLTYFQNEAQLEKSRLLSDRFSAERPKGSFSTLEIQRTEQGDSAMYLCASSLDLGGNTEAFFGQGTRLTVV.

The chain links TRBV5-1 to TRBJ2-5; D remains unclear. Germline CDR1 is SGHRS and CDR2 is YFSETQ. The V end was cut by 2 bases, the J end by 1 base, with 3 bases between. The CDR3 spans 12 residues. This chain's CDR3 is CASSFAQETQYF. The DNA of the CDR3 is TGCGCCAGCAGCTTCGCCCAAGAGACCCAGTACTTC.

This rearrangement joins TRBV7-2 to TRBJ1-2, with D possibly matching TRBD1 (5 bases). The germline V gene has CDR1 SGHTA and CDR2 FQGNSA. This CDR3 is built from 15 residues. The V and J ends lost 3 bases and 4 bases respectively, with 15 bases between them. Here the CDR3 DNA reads TGTGCCAGCAGCTTCCAAATCGACAGTCTCTATGGCTACACCTTC. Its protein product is CASSFQIDSLYGYTF.

The DNA for the CDR3 is TGTGCCAGCAAAATGGGTTCGGAGACCCAGTACTTC. This sequence encodes CASKMGSETQYF. The rearrangement links TRBV6-5 to TRBJ2-5, with D hard to call. The CDR3 extends over 12 amino acids. The germline V gene encodes CDR1 MNHEY and CDR2 SVGAGI. V was clipped by 7 bases and J by 5 bases, with 11 bases between them.

This CDR3 is CASSPRTLRTRGGYTF. CDR3 coding DNA: TGTGCCAGCAGTCCGCGCACCCTCCGGACAAGAGGTGGCTACACCTTC. This chain uses TRBV11-2 with TRBJ1-2; D is perhaps TRBD1 (5 bases). This CDR3 region has 16 residues. With 6 bases removed from V and 7 bases from J, the gap between germline ends came to 24 bases. Germline loops: CDR1 SGHAT, CDR2 FQNNGV.

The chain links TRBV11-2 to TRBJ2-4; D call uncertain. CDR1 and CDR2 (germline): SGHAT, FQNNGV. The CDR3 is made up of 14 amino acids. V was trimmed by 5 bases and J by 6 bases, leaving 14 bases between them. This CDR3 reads CASSHRLLRNIQYF. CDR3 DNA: TGTGCCAGCAGCCACCGTCTCCTCAGAAACATTCAGTACTTC. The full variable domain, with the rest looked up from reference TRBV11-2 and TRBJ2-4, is EAGVAQSPRYKIIEKRQSVAFWCNPISGHATLYWYQQILGQGPKLLIQFQNNGVVDDSQLPKDRFSAERLKGVDSTLKIQPAKLEDSAVYLCASSHRLLRNIQYFGAGTRLSVL.

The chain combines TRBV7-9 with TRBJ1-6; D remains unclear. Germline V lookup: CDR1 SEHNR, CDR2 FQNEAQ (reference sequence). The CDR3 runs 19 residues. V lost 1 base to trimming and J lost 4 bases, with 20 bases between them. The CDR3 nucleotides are TGTGCCAGCAGCTTAGAGTCGGGTTACCAACCTTCTTATAATTCACCCCTCCACTTT. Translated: CASSLESGYQPSYNSPLHF.

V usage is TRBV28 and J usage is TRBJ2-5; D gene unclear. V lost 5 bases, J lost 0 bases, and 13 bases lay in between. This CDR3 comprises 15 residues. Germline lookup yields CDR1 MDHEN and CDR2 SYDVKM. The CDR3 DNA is TGTGCCAGCAGTCGACCCTTTGGAAACCAAGAGACCCAGTACTTC. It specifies CASSRPFGNQETQYF.

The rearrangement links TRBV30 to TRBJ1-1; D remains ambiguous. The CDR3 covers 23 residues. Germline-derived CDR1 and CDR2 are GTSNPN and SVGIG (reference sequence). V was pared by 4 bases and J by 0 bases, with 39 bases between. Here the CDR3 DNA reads TGTGCCTGGACCCCCTCGAGAATCCGGGCCCCTGAAATGGCAAGTAGGGTGAACACTGAAGCTTTCTTT. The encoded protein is CAWTPSRIRAPEMASRVNTEAFF.

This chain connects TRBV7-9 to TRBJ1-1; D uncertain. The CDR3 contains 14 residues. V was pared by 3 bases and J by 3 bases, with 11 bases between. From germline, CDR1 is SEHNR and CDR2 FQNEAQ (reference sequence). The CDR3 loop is CASSFWPTDTEAFF. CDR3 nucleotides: TGTGCCAGCAGCTTTTGGCCTACAGACACTGAAGCTTTCTTT.

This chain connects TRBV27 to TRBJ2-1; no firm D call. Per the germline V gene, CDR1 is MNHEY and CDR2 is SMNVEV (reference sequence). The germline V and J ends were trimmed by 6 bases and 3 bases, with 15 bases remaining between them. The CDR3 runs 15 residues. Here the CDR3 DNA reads TGTGCCAGCAGCCCCTATGGAACCGTCTACAATGAGCAGTTCTTC. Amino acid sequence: CASSPYGTVYNEQFF.

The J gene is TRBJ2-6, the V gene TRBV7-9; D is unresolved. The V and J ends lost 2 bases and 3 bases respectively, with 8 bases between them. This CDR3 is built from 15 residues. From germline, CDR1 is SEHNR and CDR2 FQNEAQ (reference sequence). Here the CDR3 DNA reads TGTGCCAGCAGCTTAATAGGTCATGGGGCCAACGTCCTGACTTTC. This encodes CASSLIGHGANVLTF.

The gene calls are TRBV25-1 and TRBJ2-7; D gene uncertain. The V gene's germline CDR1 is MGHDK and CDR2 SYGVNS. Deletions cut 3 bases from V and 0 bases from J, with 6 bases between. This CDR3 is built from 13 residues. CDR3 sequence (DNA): TGTGCCAGCAGTGAGGGGAACTCCTACGAGCAGTACTTC. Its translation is CASSEGNSYEQYF.

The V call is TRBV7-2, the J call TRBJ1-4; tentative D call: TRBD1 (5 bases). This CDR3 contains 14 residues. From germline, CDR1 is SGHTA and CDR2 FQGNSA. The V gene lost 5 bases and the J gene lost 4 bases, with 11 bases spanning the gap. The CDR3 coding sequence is TGTGCCAGCAGCCCGGACAACTATAATGAAAAACTGTTTTTT. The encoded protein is CASSPDNYNEKLFF.

CDR3 in amino acids: CASSRGGTGARHGYTF. The CDR3 DNA sequence: TGTGCCAGCAGCCGGGGGGGGACAGGGGCCAGGCATGGCTACACCTTC. The V gene is TRBV5-4, the J gene TRBJ1-2; TRBD1 aligns across 10 bases. The CDR3 loop spans 16 amino acids. Germline V gives CDR1 SGHNT, CDR2 YYREEE (reference sequence). Trimming removed 4 bases from V and 6 bases from J; junction bases left unmatched: 12.

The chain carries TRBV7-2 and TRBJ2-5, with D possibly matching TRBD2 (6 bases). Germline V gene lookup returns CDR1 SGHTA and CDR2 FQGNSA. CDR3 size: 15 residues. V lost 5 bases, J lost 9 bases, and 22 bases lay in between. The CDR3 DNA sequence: TGTGCCAGCAGCGAGATAGCGGTGACTTCGGGTTCCCAGTACTTC. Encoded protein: CASSEIAVTSGSQYF.

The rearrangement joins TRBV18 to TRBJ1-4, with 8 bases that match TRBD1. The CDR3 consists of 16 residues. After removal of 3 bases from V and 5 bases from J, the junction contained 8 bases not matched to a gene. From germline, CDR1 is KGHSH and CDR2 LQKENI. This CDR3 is CASSPRTGLENEKLFF. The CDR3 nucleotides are TGTGCCAGCTCACCCCGGACAGGGTTGGAGAATGAAAAACTGTTTTTT.